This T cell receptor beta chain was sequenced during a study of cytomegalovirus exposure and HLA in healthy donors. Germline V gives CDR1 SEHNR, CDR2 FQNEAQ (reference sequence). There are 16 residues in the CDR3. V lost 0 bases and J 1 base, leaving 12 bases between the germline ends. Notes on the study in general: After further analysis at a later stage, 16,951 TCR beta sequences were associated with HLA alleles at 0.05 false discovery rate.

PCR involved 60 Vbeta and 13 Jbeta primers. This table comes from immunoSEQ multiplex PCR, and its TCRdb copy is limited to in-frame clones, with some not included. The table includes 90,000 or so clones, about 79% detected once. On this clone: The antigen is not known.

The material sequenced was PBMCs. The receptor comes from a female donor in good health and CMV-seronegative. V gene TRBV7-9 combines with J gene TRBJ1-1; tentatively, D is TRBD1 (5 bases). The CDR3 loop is CASSLATGQSNTEAFF. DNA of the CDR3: TGTGCCAGCAGCTTAGCCACTGGACAATCGAACACTGAAGCTTTCTTT.